Sequencing of this TCR beta chain was carried out in a study of shared clonotypes between healthy human individuals. Study observations and caveats: Donor clonotype sharing was expected to depend on sequencing depth. Larger estimated richness was generally seen in naive subsets than in memory subsets.

CDR3 size: 16 residues. CDR1 and CDR2 from the germline V gene are ENHRY and SYGVKD. The ends were cut back, 3 bases at V and 3 bases at J, with 15 bases in the middle. The assay used deep level. Under the authors' procedure: Filtering differed for immunoSEQ, which gave only junction sequences without quality scores. TCRdb keeps only in-frame clones here, not all; method: immunoSEQ multiplex PCR. The V and J calls and the clone size are those of that table, but D and trimming were determined from the DNA. The sample consists of approximately 2,300,000 clones, 80% to 95% of them appearing once. In the case of this clone: Its antigen remains unknown.

Sequencing was done on a sample of naive CD4+ T cells from PBMCs. The subset here: CD45RA+ positively selected. The origin of this receptor is a man between 18 and 29 years old in good health. Some clones in this sample may be carry-over from other donors' samples. The chain has TRBV10-3 and TRBJ2-1; either TRBD1 or TRBD2 may supply D (5 bases each). CDR3 bases: TGTGCCATCAGTGAACGGGGCGCAGGACTCTACAATGAGCAGTTCTTC. It encodes CAISERGAGLYNEQFF.